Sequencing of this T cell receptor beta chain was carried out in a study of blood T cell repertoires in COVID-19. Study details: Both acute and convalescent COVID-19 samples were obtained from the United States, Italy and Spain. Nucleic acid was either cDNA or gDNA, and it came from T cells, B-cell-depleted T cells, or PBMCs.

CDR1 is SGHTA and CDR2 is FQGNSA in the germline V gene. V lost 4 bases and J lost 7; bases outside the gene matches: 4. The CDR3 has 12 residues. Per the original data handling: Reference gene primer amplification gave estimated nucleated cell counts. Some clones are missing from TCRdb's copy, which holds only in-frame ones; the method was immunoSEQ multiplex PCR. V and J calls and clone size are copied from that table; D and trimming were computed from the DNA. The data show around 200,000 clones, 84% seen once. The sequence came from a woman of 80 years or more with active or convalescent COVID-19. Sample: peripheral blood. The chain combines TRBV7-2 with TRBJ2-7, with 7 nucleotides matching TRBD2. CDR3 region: CASSSWGGEQYF. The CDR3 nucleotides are TGTGCCAGCAGCTCCTGGGGAGGGGAGCAGTACTTC.